The rows below give T cell receptor beta chains drawn from one sample of a study of graft-versus-host responses after intestinal transplantation. Data came from immunoSEQ multiplex PCR; TCRdb stores just in-frame clones and leaves some out. This table has 62,000 or so clones, approximately 90% appearing once. The sequencing used PBMCs, collected 26 days after transplant. The receptors come from a human patient who received an intestinal transplant, so some T cells may come from the graft donor. CDR3s include the opening cysteine and the closing phenylalanine or tryptophan. The order of the fields is CDR3 DNA, CDR3 protein, clone size, D gene, J gene, V gene. The D gene is left open where the match is weak. Rows give clone size only sometimes, using once, few, many, or a class for an expanded clone.

CDR3nt: TGTGCCAGCAGCGGGACAATCATTCAATATGGCTACACCTTC; CDR3aa: CASSGTIIQYGYTF; abundance: NA; d_gene: NA; j_gene: TRBJ1-2; v_gene: TRBV2
CDR3nt: TGCAGTGCTCAACAGGGGGCTGAAGCTTTCTTT; CDR3aa: CSAQQGAEAFF; abundance: NA; d_gene: TRBD1; j_gene: TRBJ1-1; v_gene: TRBV20-1
CDR3nt: TGCAGCGTTGATCCTACAGGGGGACCATCCTACAATGAGCAGTTCTTC; CDR3aa: CSVDPTGGPSYNEQFF; abundance: NA; d_gene: TRBD1; j_gene: TRBJ2-1; v_gene: TRBV29-1
CDR3nt: TGTGCCAGCAGTTCGTTAGGGGGCGCTAATGGCTACACCTTC; CDR3aa: CASSSLGGANGYTF; abundance: NA; d_gene: TRBD1; j_gene: TRBJ1-2; v_gene: TRBV27
CDR3nt: TGTGCCAGCAGCGTAGCCGATGAGCAGTTCTTC; CDR3aa: CASSVADEQFF; abundance: NA; d_gene: NA; j_gene: TRBJ2-1; v_gene: TRBV9
CDR3nt: TGCGCCAGCAGCTTGGATAACGGAGGACTCTATGGCTACACCTTC; CDR3aa: CASSLDNGGLYGYTF; abundance: NA; d_gene: NA; j_gene: TRBJ1-2; v_gene: TRBV5-1
CDR3nt: TGTGCCAGCAGCTTAGAGTTCGAGTTCGGGGACTTCTCTGGGGCCAACGTCCTGACTTTC; CDR3aa: CASSLEFEFGDFSGANVLTF; abundance: NA; d_gene: NA; j_gene: TRBJ2-6; v_gene: TRBV7-8
CDR3nt: TGTGCCAGTAAGGAGTTTGCCGGGGAGCTGTTTTTT; CDR3aa: CASKEFAGELFF; abundance: NA; d_gene: NA; j_gene: TRBJ2-2; v_gene: TRBV19
CDR3nt: TGTGCCAGCAGCTCCGGTAGCGGGGGCCCCTCCTACAATGAGCAGTTCTTC; CDR3aa: CASSSGSGGPSYNEQFF; abundance: NA; d_gene: TRBD2; j_gene: TRBJ2-1; v_gene: TRBV9
CDR3nt: TGTGCCAGCGACGGGACAGGAGCAAACACTGAAGCTTTCTTT; CDR3aa: CASDGTGANTEAFF; abundance: NA; d_gene: TRBD1; j_gene: TRBJ1-1; v_gene: TRBV5-6
CDR3nt: TGCAGCGTTGAAGGGACAGGGGTTTCAGATGGCTACACCTTC; CDR3aa: CSVEGTGVSDGYTF; abundance: NA; d_gene: TRBD1; j_gene: TRBJ1-2; v_gene: TRBV29-1
CDR3nt: TGTGCAAGTCGCCAAGGGACTAGCCGTTCCTACGAGCAGTACTTC; CDR3aa: CASRQGTSRSYEQYF; abundance: NA; d_gene: NA; j_gene: TRBJ2-7; v_gene: TRBV12-2
CDR3nt: TGTGCCAGCAGCGTAGTTATACCCTCTAACTATGGCTACACCTTC; CDR3aa: CASSVVIPSNYGYTF; abundance: NA; d_gene: NA; j_gene: TRBJ1-2; v_gene: TRBV5-6
CDR3nt: TGCGCCAGCAGCCAAGATACGCCGGGACTAGCGGGGGTGAACGGGGAGCTGTTTTTT; CDR3aa: CASSQDTPGLAGVNGELFF; abundance: NA; d_gene: TRBD2; j_gene: TRBJ2-2; v_gene: TRBV4-1
CDR3nt: TGTGCCAGCAGCTTAGTCCAGTCGTCCTACAATGAGCAGTTCTTC; CDR3aa: CASSLVQSSYNEQFF; abundance: NA; d_gene: NA; j_gene: TRBJ2-1; v_gene: TRBV5-4
CDR3nt: TGTGCCAGCGCCCTCGGGGGAACCATACTGGGGAAACTGTTTTTT; CDR3aa: CASALGGTILGKLFF; abundance: once; d_gene: NA; j_gene: TRBJ1-4; v_gene: TRBV2
CDR3nt: TGTGCCAGCAGTGTAGAAGGGGGCAATGAGCAGTTCTTC; CDR3aa: CASSVEGGNEQFF; abundance: NA; d_gene: NA; j_gene: TRBJ2-1; v_gene: TRBV2
CDR3nt: TGTGCTAGCAGCTCAGGGAGGCTCGTCTCCTACAATGAGCAGTTCTTC; CDR3aa: CASSSGRLVSYNEQFF; abundance: NA; d_gene: NA; j_gene: TRBJ2-1; v_gene: TRBV7-7
CDR3nt: TGCGCCAGCAGTTCAGGTTCGGATGAGCAGTTCTTC; CDR3aa: CASSSGSDEQFF; abundance: NA; d_gene: NA; j_gene: TRBJ2-1; v_gene: TRBV4-1
CDR3nt: TGTGCCTGGAAGCGGGCGTACAATGAGCAGTTCTTC; CDR3aa: CAWKRAYNEQFF; abundance: NA; d_gene: NA; j_gene: TRBJ2-1; v_gene: TRBV30
CDR3nt: TGTGCCAGCAGCTTCCCAGCCCCCGGGACAGCTAACTATGGCTACACCTTC; CDR3aa: CASSFPAPGTANYGYTF; abundance: NA; d_gene: TRBD1; j_gene: TRBJ1-2; v_gene: TRBV5-6
CDR3nt: TGTGCCAGCAGCAGGACAGGGGGCGCCACAGATACGCAGTATTTT; CDR3aa: CASSRTGGATDTQYF; abundance: NA; d_gene: TRBD1; j_gene: TRBJ2-3; v_gene: TRBV7-9
CDR3nt: TGTGCCAGCAGCCCCGACAGGGTTCTGAACACTGAAGCTTTCTTT; CDR3aa: CASSPDRVLNTEAFF; abundance: once; d_gene: TRBD1; j_gene: TRBJ1-1; v_gene: TRBV28
CDR3nt: TGTGCCAGCAGTGAACGGCGGAATAGCAATCAGCCCCAGCATTTT; CDR3aa: CASSERRNSNQPQHF; abundance: NA; d_gene: NA; j_gene: TRBJ1-5; v_gene: TRBV25-1
CDR3nt: TGTGCCAGCAGCTTAGGACAGTTCGCGAACACCGGGGAGCTGTTTTTT; CDR3aa: CASSLGQFANTGELFF; abundance: NA; d_gene: NA; j_gene: TRBJ2-2; v_gene: TRBV5-6
CDR3nt: TGTGCCAGCAGCTTACAGGCAGGACTATACTTC; CDR3aa: CASSLQAGLYF; abundance: NA; d_gene: NA; j_gene: TRBJ2-7; v_gene: TRBV7-9